The present T cell receptor (beta chain) was sequenced within a study of control samples from healthy donors and cancer patients. The method was immunoSEQ multiplex PCR; TCRdb's version includes in-frame clones alone and lacks a portion of them. The sample includes 45,000 or so clones, approximately 89% of them seen just once. The CDR3 has 14 residues. V was clipped by 4 bases and J by 8 bases, with 14 bases between them. The germline gives CDR1 LGHDT, CDR2 YNNKEL (reference sequence). This clonotype was obtained from a woman between 35 and 50 years old with head and neck cancer. Sequenced sample: PBMCs. The genes are TRBV3-1 (or the pseudogene TRBV3-2) and TRBJ1-4, with D possibly being TRBD1 (6 bases). As DNA, the CDR3 is TGTGCCAGCAGCCCCGACAGGCCGCGGGAAAAACTGTTTTTT. It yields the protein CASSPDRPREKLFF.